These 22 T cell receptor beta chains came from one sample sequenced in a study of T cells in Graves' hyperthyroidism and ophthalmopathy. Amplification yielded TCR beta CDR3 regions, with RNA transcripts as the source. When the TCR CDR3 underwent first-round RT-PCR, the HTBI primer set was used. TCRdb re-analysed the multiplex PCR reads in MiXCR, keeping a single row per CDR3 protein. This sample carries roughly 500,000 distinct CDR3 sequences, around 14% of them seen once, and the ten largest clones take 5% to 7%. Input material: blood. Every receptor here comes from a woman aged 25 to 39 with Graves' hyperthyroidism that later progressed to Graves' ophthalmopathy.

This clonotype was detected a few times. This chain links TRBV30 with TRBJ1-2; no definite D call. The V end lost 4 bases, the J end lost 2 bases, and 14 bases lay between the germline ends. CDR1 GTSNPN and CDR2 SVGIG come from the germline V gene (reference sequence). The length of the CDR3 is 14 residues. In DNA, the CDR3 is TGTGCCTGGATCGGGAGCGGGGAAAACTATGGCTACACCTTC. Its protein is CAWIGSGENYGYTF.

The rearrangement links TRBV12-3 or TRBV12-4 to TRBJ2-2, with TRBD1 matching 11 bases. Losses at the gene ends were 4 bases for V and 0 bases for J; bases not matched to a gene: 10. The CDR3 extends over 19 amino acids. The CDR3: CASSSGDSGQGANTGELFF. The CDR3 DNA sequence: TGTGCCAGCAGTTCCGGGGATTCGGGACAGGGGGCGAACACCGGGGAGCTGTTTTTT.

This clonotype has at least ten counts. The V call is TRBV5-1, the J call TRBJ2-3, with unresolved D. The germline CDR1 and CDR2 sequences are SGHRS and YFSETQ. This CDR3 is built from 15 residues. The V and J ends lost 1 base and 0 bases respectively, with 9 bases between them. In nucleotides, the CDR3 is TGCGCCAGCAGCTTGCACACCCTCAGCACAGATACGCAGTATTTT. Amino acids: CASSLHTLSTDTQYF.

This clonotype was detected ten times or more. The J gene is TRBJ1-5, the V gene TRBV12-3 or TRBV12-4, with D unclear. This CDR3 spans 16 amino acids. Trimming stripped 6 bases from V and 0 bases from J, with 15 bases between. The CDR3 DNA reads TGTGCCAGCAGCTTCTTCGGACGGTATAGCAATCAGCCCCAGCATTTT. As protein: CASSFFGRYSNQPQHF.

This clonotype was picked up many times. V usage is TRBV28 and J usage is TRBJ2-5; 8 bases map to TRBD2. Trimming removed 8 bases from V and 0 bases from J; junction bases left unmatched: 5. The CDR3 is 14 residues long. Germline-derived CDR1 and CDR2 are MDHEN and SYDVKM. This CDR3 reads CASWRGEYQETQYF. CDR3 in DNA: TGTGCCAGCTGGCGGGGGGAGTACCAAGAGACCCAGTACTTC.

Ten or more counts support this clonotype. The chain has TRBV19 and TRBJ1-1; a possible D gene is TRBD1 (5 bases). Per the germline V gene, CDR1 is LNHDA and CDR2 is SQIVND (reference sequence). The CDR3 runs to 13 residues. V shed 2 bases and J shed 7 bases, with 11 bases lying between them. The CDR3 reads CASSITQGGEAFF. The CDR3 region has the DNA TGTGCCAGTAGTATAACGCAGGGCGGTGAAGCTTTCTTT.

This clonotype showed up many times. The chain recombines TRBV6-1 with TRBJ2-5; D is unclear. The germline V gene encodes CDR1 MNHNS and CDR2 SASEGT. The CDR3 is made up of 13 amino acids. V lost 6 bases and J 4 bases, leaving 12 bases between the germline ends. Here the CDR3 reads CASSQIGPETQYF. The CDR3 nucleotides read TGTGCCAGCAGCCAGATTGGGCCAGAGACCCAGTACTTC.

This clonotype was detected ten times or more. This chain joins TRBV30 and TRBJ1-4, with 7 bases that match TRBD1. The CDR3 has 17 amino acids. Looked up from germline, CDR1 is GTSNPN and CDR2 is SVGIG (reference sequence). Germline trimming cut 2 bases from V and 4 bases from J; bases unmatched to any gene: 13. The CDR3 bases are TGTGCCTGGAGTTACGGGACAGCGCCCAAGTTTAATGAAAAACTGTTTTTT. This codes for CAWSYGTAPKFNEKLFF.

This clonotype was seen only a few times. This chain uses TRBV16 with TRBJ1-5; perhaps TRBD1 as D (5 bases). The CDR3 sequence is 15 residues long. The germline V gene encodes CDR1 KGHSY and CDR2 FQNENV. Between the trimmed V and J ends, which lost 4 bases and 9 bases, there was a span of 19 bases. For the CDR3, the DNA is TGTGCCAGCAGCCGCCTCGACAGCCTGGGAGGGCCCCAGCATTTT. As protein: CASSRLDSLGGPQHF. The full variable domain, rest sourced from reference TRBV16 and TRBJ1-5, is GEEVAQTPKHLVRGEGQKAKLYCAPIKGHSYVFWYQQVLKNEFKFLISFQNENVFDETGMPKERFSAKCLPNSPCSLEIQATKLEDSAVYFCASSRLDSLGGPQHFGDGTRLSIL.

This clonotype has a count of ten or more. V gene TRBV20-1 combines with J gene TRBJ1-2, with TRBD1 matching 8 bases. V was pared by 6 bases and J by 6 bases, with 12 bases of the junction left unmatched. CDR1 and CDR2 (germline): DFQATT, SNEGSKA (reference sequence). The CDR3 covers 14 residues. CDR3 in amino acids: CSAKDRVPSNGYTF. CDR3 DNA sequence: TGCAGTGCCAAGGACAGGGTTCCTTCTAATGGCTACACCTTC.

A single count supports this clonotype. This chain uses TRBV20-1 with TRBJ2-1; 10 positions agree with TRBD2. The CDR3 runs to 17 residues. Germline lookup yields CDR1 DFQATT and CDR2 SNEGSKA (reference sequence). J lost 6 bases, V lost 0 bases, and 11 bases had no gene match. The CDR3 region has the DNA TGCAGTGCTAGAGATTTAACTAGCGGGGCTTTTTGCAATGAGCAGTTCTTC. Amino acids: CSARDLTSGAFCNEQFF.

The table lists this clonotype with a few counts. The CDR3 spells CSAEGVAGPYEQYF. Written as DNA, the CDR3 is TGCAGTGCCGAGGGAGTAGCGGGCCCCTACGAGCAGTACTTC. This chain connects TRBV20-1 to TRBJ2-7, with TRBD2 matching 7 bases. CDR1 is DFQATT and CDR2 is SNEGSKA in the germline V gene (reference sequence). Losses at the gene ends were 6 bases for V and 2 bases for J; bases not matched to a gene: 10. The CDR3 has 14 amino acids.

For this clonotype: Being one base from a much bigger clone, this may be a read error. This chain joins TRBV5-1 and TRBJ2-7, with 10 nucleotides matching TRBD2. CDR3 length: 16 residues. The germline V gene has CDR1 SGHRS and CDR2 YFSETQ. V gave up 0 bases and J gave up 1 base; unmatched junction bases: 4. CDR3 sequence: CASSLEGTSDSYEQYF. CDR3 nucleotides: TGCGCCAGCAGCTTGGAGGGGACTAGCGATTCCTACGAGCAGTACTTC.

This clonotype appeared a few times. This chain joins TRBV2 and TRBJ2-7; 9 bases agree with TRBD1. The CDR3 is 15 residues long. CDR1 and CDR2 (germline): SNHLY, FYNNEI. J gave up 4 bases and V 6 bases, and 10 bases lay outside the gene matches. The CDR3 here is CASRAAQGAGYEQYF. The CDR3 nucleotides read TGTGCCAGCAGGGCCGCACAGGGGGCAGGGTACGAGCAGTACTTC.

This clonotype was found many times. The chain uses TRBV29-1 and TRBJ2-5; 9 nucleotides agree with TRBD1. The CDR3 loop spans 15 amino acids. CDR1 SQVTM and CDR2 ANQGSEA come from the germline V gene. Losses at the gene ends were 3 bases for V and 4 bases for J; bases not matched to a gene: 9. The CDR3 nucleotides read TGCAGCGTTGACTCCCCGGGACAGGGAGTAGAGACCCAGTACTTC. Translating it yields CSVDSPGQGVETQYF.

This clonotype was seen at least ten times. The J gene is TRBJ1-2, the V gene TRBV29-1, with TRBD1 matching over 9 bases. The CDR3 runs to 12 residues. J lost 7 bases, V lost 4 bases, and 4 bases had no gene match. In germline, CDR1 is SQVTM, CDR2 ANQGSEA. The CDR3 bases are TGCAGCGTTGCCAACAGGGGGCTTGGCTACACCTTC. Protein: CSVANRGLGYTF.

The table lists this clonotype with many counts. The chain uses TRBV12-3 or TRBV12-4 and TRBJ2-6; D might be TRBD2 (7 bases). V was cut by 4 bases and J by 4 bases, with 20 bases left in between. CDR3 length equals 18 residues. The DNA for the CDR3 is TGTGCCAGCAGTTCAAACAAGGGGGGGCTCGCAGGGGCCAACGTCCTGACTTTC. This gives the protein CASSSNKGGLAGANVLTF.

The chain joins TRBV2 to TRBJ2-5; 10 positions match TRBD2. Germline V gives CDR1 SNHLY, CDR2 FYNNEI. The V segment lost 2 bases and the J segment 3 bases; nucleotides outside the gene matches: 6. This CDR3 comprises 16 residues. The CDR3 sequence: CASSETLAGEEETQYF. As DNA, the CDR3 is TGTGCCAGCAGTGAAACCCTAGCGGGAGAGGAAGAGACCCAGTACTTC.

This clonotype came up many times. CDR3 coding DNA: TGCAGTGCTATCGGGCCGGGTGGTGGGACCCAGTACTTC. Amino acids: CSAIGPGGGTQYF. The chain has TRBV20-1 and TRBJ2-5; D is undetermined. Deletions cut 4 bases from V and 7 bases from J, with 16 bases between. The CDR3 length is 13 residues. The V gene's germline CDR1 is DFQATT and CDR2 SNEGSKA (reference sequence).

At least ten counts were recorded for this clonotype. The V and J genes are TRBV5-1 and TRBJ2-1; 10 bases are a match to TRBD2. There are 15 residues in the CDR3. CDR1 is SGHRS, CDR2 YFSETQ, per germline. The J segment lost 4 bases and the V segment lost 5 bases, leaving 6 bases of the junction unmatched. The CDR3 bases are TGCGCCAGCAGTTCAACTAGCGGGACATACAATGAGCAGTTCTTC. It yields the protein CASSSTSGTYNEQFF.

This clonotype was counted many times. The chain employs TRBV2 and TRBJ1-2, with D uncertain. Germline V gene lookup returns CDR1 SNHLY and CDR2 FYNNEI. The CDR3 is 12 amino acids. The V end was cut by 8 bases, the J end by 8 bases, with 15 bases between. This CDR3 is CASRGGLGGYTF. Written as DNA, the CDR3 is TGTGCCAGCCGTGGTGGGTTAGGAGGCTACACCTTC.

This clonotype was recorded many times. The chain couples TRBV30 to TRBJ1-5; 8 nucleotides agree with TRBD1. The trim removed 3 bases at V and 2 bases at J, leaving 9 bases unmatched. This CDR3 is built from 16 residues. Germline lookup yields CDR1 GTSNPN and CDR2 SVGIG (reference sequence). The CDR3 region has the DNA TGTGCCTGGAGGGCTCCAGGGGGCAGGGGCAATCAGCCCCAGCATTTT. Amino acid sequence: CAWRAPGGRGNQPQHF.